The 2 T cell receptor beta chains presented below share a single source sample, sequenced in a study of radiotherapy plus CTLA-4 blockade in lung cancer. Libraries were prepared by immunoSEQ multiplex PCR; TCRdb keeps only in-frame clonotypes and omits some of them. This table holds some 96,000 clones, about 90% found once. Sequencing was performed on peripheral blood, taken from a patient treated with radiotherapy plus ipilimumab. The receptors come from a human donor with non-small cell lung cancer that progressed on radiotherapy plus ipilimumab.

V gene TRBV27 combines with J gene TRBJ2-5; TRBD1 matches 7 bases. This CDR3 comprises 15 residues. Germline loops: CDR1 MNHEY, CDR2 SMNVEV (reference sequence). V gave up 5 bases and J gave up 5 bases; unmatched junction bases: 11. CDR3 loop: CASSADRAQSETQYF. The CDR3 coding sequence is TGTGCCAGCAGTGCCGACAGGGCGCAATCCGAGACCCAGTACTTC.

This clone was seen more than once but under ten times. CDR3 sequence: CASSERGADTQYF. For the CDR3, the DNA is TGTGCCAGCAGTGAAAGGGGCGCAGATACGCAGTATTTT. The rearrangement links TRBV6-1 to TRBJ2-3; possibly TRBD1 for D (5 bases). CDR1 is MNHNS and CDR2 is SASEGT in the germline V gene. The CDR3 length is 13 residues. The ends were cut back, 2 bases at V and 4 bases at J, with 7 bases in the middle.